One and the same sample provided the 19 T cell receptor beta chains below, sequenced in a study of control samples from healthy donors and cancer patients. Libraries were prepared by immunoSEQ multiplex PCR; TCRdb keeps only in-frame clonotypes and omits some of them. The sample has some 120,000 clones; around nine tenths are singletons. Input material: blood. These receptors were obtained from a woman aged 65 to 85 in good health.

The chain combines TRBV6-1 with TRBJ1-2; D is uncertain. V shed 3 bases and J shed 4 bases, with 6 bases lying between them. The CDR3 runs to 12 residues. CDR1 and CDR2 (germline): MNHNS, SASEGT. The CDR3 nucleotides read TGTGCCAGCAGTGACACCCGCTATGGCTACACCTTC. Its protein is CASSDTRYGYTF.

J is TRBJ2-2 and V is TRBV29-1; D might be TRBD1 or TRBD2, each matching 5 bases. Trimming shortened V by 5 bases and J by 7 bases, and 20 bases separated the two germline ends. The CDR3 length is 15 residues. Germline-derived CDR1 and CDR2 are SQVTM and ANQGSEA. The DNA for the CDR3 is TGCAGCGTTCTCCACGGGGTCGGGGCCAGCGGGGAGCTGTTTTTT. Translation gives CSVLHGVGASGELFF.

The chain is built from TRBV15 and TRBJ2-1; D possibly corresponds to TRBD1 (6 bases). The CDR3 is 17 residues long. Trimming cost V 0 bases and J 6 bases, with 18 bases left between them. Germline CDR1 reads LNHNV; CDR2 reads YYDKDF (reference sequence). The CDR3 protein is CATSRDPGRGIGNEQFF. CDR3 DNA sequence: TGTGCCACCAGCAGAGATCCGGGTAGGGGGATTGGCAATGAGCAGTTCTTC.

The rearrangement uses TRBV15 and TRBJ1-1; D gene uncertain. Germline assignment: CDR1 LNHNV and CDR2 YYDKDF (reference sequence). The CDR3 runs to 13 residues. The V gene lost 5 bases and the J gene lost 0 bases, with 7 bases spanning the gap. The CDR3 here is CATSSGLNTEAFF. DNA for the CDR3: TGTGCCACCAGCTCCGGATTGAACACTGAAGCTTTCTTT. Complete variable domain (other parts from reference TRBV15 and TRBJ1-1): DAMVIQNPRYQVTQFGKPVTLSCSQTLNHNVMYWYQQKSSQAPKLLFHYYDKDFNNEADTPDNFQSRRPNTSFCFLDIRSPGLGDTAMYLCATSSGLNTEAFFGQGTRLTVV.

The V gene is TRBV19, the J gene TRBJ1-4; unclear D gene. This CDR3 contains 15 residues. The germline V gene encodes CDR1 LNHDA and CDR2 SQIVND (reference sequence). V lost 3 bases, J lost 5 bases, and 13 bases lay in between. In DNA form, the CDR3 reads TGTGCCAGTAGTATCTCTCGGCTTACCAATGAAAAACTGTTTTTT. It codes for CASSISRLTNEKLFF.

The V and J genes are TRBV10-3 and TRBJ1-1; D remains unclear. The CDR3 has 14 amino acids. CDR1 and CDR2 from the germline V gene are ENHRY and SYGVKD. V lost 7 bases, J lost 1 base, and 13 bases lay in between. CDR3 coding DNA: TGTGCCATCATGGCTACAACCGGGAACACTGAAGCTTTCTTT. Translation gives CAIMATTGNTEAFF.

This rearrangement joins TRBV5-6 to TRBJ2-1; possibly TRBD1 for D (5 bases). The CDR3 runs to 12 residues. Trimming removed 0 bases at V and 8 bases at J, with 6 bases between. The V gene's germline CDR1 is SGHDT and CDR2 YYEEEE. CDR3 residues: CASSLAGYEQFF. The CDR3 bases are TGTGCCAGCAGCTTGGCAGGGTATGAGCAGTTCTTC.

This chain joins TRBV24-1 and TRBJ2-5, with D possibly called TRBD1 or TRBD2 (5 bases each). Trimming pared 3 bases from V and 2 bases from J, leaving 15 bases between. CDR3 size: 16 residues. The germline V gene has CDR1 KGHDR and CDR2 SFDVKD. The CDR3 reads CATSDAPGLSQETQYF. The CDR3 DNA reads as TGTGCCACCAGTGATGCTCCGGGGCTAAGTCAAGAGACCCAGTACTTC.

V gene TRBV5-4 combines with J gene TRBJ1-4; D call uncertain. Germline V gene lookup returns CDR1 SGHNT and CDR2 YYREEE (reference sequence). The V end lost 4 bases, the J end lost 3 bases, and 13 bases lay between the germline ends. The CDR3 is made up of 15 amino acids. The CDR3 reads CASSIKGQSNEKLFF. The DNA of the CDR3 is TGTGCCAGCAGCATAAAGGGTCAGTCTAATGAAAAACTGTTTTTT.

The chain is built from TRBV28 and TRBJ2-2; 9 bases are a match to TRBD1. The CDR3 is made up of 17 amino acids. The V segment lost 6 bases and the J segment 3 bases; nucleotides outside the gene matches: 11. Germline-derived CDR1 and CDR2 are MDHEN and SYDVKM. CDR3 bases: TGTGCCAGCAGCAAGTTCCGCGGGACAGGGCACACCGGGGAGCTGTTTTTT. It encodes CASSKFRGTGHTGELFF.

The J gene is TRBJ2-5, the V gene TRBV5-4; 8 bases agree with TRBD2. The CDR3 contains 16 residues. Germline lookup yields CDR1 SGHNT and CDR2 YYREEE (reference sequence). V lost 4 bases and J lost 3; bases outside the gene matches: 11. CDR3 DNA sequence: TGTGCCAGCAGCCGCGGGGGGTTGAGAGGTGAAGAGACCCAGTACTTC. Translated, it gives CASSRGGLRGEETQYF.

This chain uses TRBV19 with TRBJ2-1, with D possibly being TRBD2 (5 bases). Trimming took 8 bases from V and 0 from J, leaving 14 bases between them. There are 15 residues in the CDR3. Germline V gene data show CDR1 as LNHDA and CDR2 as SQIVND (reference sequence). The CDR3 is CASRLRASSYNEQFF. CDR3 sequence (DNA): TGTGCCAGTCGCCTGCGGGCGAGCTCCTACAATGAGCAGTTCTTC.

The chain employs TRBV5-6 and TRBJ1-2; perhaps TRBD1 as D (6 bases). The CDR3 has 15 residues. Trimming left V 4 bases short and J 2 bases short, with 15 bases between. Germline CDR1 is SGHDT and CDR2 is YYEEEE. The CDR3 here is CASSRGQNRNYGYTF. The CDR3 DNA follows: TGTGCCAGCAGCAGAGGACAGAATAGAAACTATGGCTACACCTTC.

In this sample, this clone turned up once. Other DNA sequences in this specimen translate into the identical CDR3. This chain connects TRBV11-2 to TRBJ1-2; TRBD1 matches 10 bases. Germline assignment: CDR1 SGHAT and CDR2 FQNNGV. CDR3 length equals 14 residues. V lost 3 bases and J lost 5; bases outside the gene matches: 3. CDR3 sequence reads: CASSLTGGGYGYTF. The CDR3 DNA follows: TGTGCCAGCAGCTTGACAGGGGGCGGATATGGCTACACCTTC.

The chain has TRBV6-5 and TRBJ1-2; 10 bases fit TRBD1. The CDR3 extends over 13 amino acids. Germline trimming cut 5 bases from V and 8 bases from J; bases unmatched to any gene: 5. Germline V gene sequence: CDR1 MNHEY, CDR2 SVGAGI. CDR3 amino acids: CASSQRTGGGYTF. Here the CDR3 DNA reads TGTGCCAGCAGTCAGAGGACAGGGGGAGGCTACACCTTC.

J is TRBJ2-5 and V is TRBV7-9; TRBD2 is a possible D gene (6 bases). Trimming removed 0 bases from V and 2 bases from J, with 7 bases in between. This CDR3 contains 14 residues. CDR1 SEHNR and CDR2 FQNEAQ come from the germline V gene (reference sequence). Here the CDR3 reads CASSLAGGQETQYF. In DNA, the CDR3 is TGTGCCAGCAGCTTAGCCGGGGGTCAAGAGACCCAGTACTTC.

J is TRBJ1-1 and V is TRBV5-4, with D unclear. The CDR3 sequence is 15 residues long. Germline V gives CDR1 SGHNT, CDR2 YYREEE (reference sequence). Trimming cost V 0 bases and J 4 bases, with 13 bases left between them. The CDR3 reads CASSLAGYRATEAFF. The DNA of the CDR3 is TGTGCCAGCAGCTTGGCCGGTTATCGGGCCACTGAAGCTTTCTTT.

The V and J genes are TRBV11-1 and TRBJ2-3; D unclear. CDR1 and CDR2 (germline): SGHAT, FQDESV (reference sequence). This CDR3 comprises 13 residues. V was cut by 3 bases and J by 0 bases, with 4 bases left in between. CDR3 loop: CASSFSSTDTQYF. The CDR3 DNA sequence: TGTGCCAGCAGCTTTAGCAGCACAGATACGCAGTATTTT.

This chain uses TRBV9 with TRBJ1-1; D not resolved. Per germline, CDR1 SGDLS and CDR2 YYNGEE. V lost 0 bases and J 3 bases, leaving 12 bases between the germline ends. The CDR3 consists of 15 residues. CDR3 in amino acids: CASSVGAILDTEAFF. As DNA, the CDR3 is TGTGCCAGCAGCGTAGGGGCCATTTTGGACACTGAAGCTTTCTTT.